This TCR beta chain emerged from a study of blood T cell repertoires in COVID-19. Background on the study: COVID-19 samples collected from the United States, Italy and Spain covered acute and convalescent phases. T cells, B-cell-depleted T cells, or PBMCs provided the cDNA or gDNA that served as material.

Per the original data handling: Cell counts per sample came from amplifying reference gene primers. Sequencing used immunoSEQ multiplex PCR; TCRdb keeps in-frame clones, though not all of them. D and trimming come from the DNA, and the V and J calls and clone size come from that table. The sample lists 200,000 to 300,000 clones; about 93% were seen once. This CDR3 spans 14 amino acids. The V gene end was trimmed by 3 bases and the J gene end by 3 bases; junction bases not matched to a gene: 3. Germline assignment: CDR1 MGHRA and CDR2 YSYEKL. Seattle's enrolled individuals joined amid active infection and were then monitored longitudinally.

The origin of this receptor is a man younger than 40 with COVID-19, enrolled during active disease. The sequenced sample consisted of peripheral blood. V usage is TRBV4-1 and J usage is TRBJ1-2, with 8 bases identical to TRBD1. CDR3 DNA: TGCGCCAGCAGCCACATGACAGGGGACTATGGCTACACCTTC. Translating gives CASSHMTGDYGYTF.